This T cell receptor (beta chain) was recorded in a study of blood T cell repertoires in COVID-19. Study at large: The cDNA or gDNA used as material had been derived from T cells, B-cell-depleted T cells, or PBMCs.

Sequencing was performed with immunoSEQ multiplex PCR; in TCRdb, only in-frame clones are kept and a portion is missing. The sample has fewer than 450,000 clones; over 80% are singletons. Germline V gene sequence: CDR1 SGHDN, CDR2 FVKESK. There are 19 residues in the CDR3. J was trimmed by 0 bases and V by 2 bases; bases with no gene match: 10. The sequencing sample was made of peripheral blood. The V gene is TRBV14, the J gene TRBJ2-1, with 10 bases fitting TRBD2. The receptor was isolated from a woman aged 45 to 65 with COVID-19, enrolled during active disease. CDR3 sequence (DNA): TGTGCCAGCAGCCAATTACCGGGACTAGCGATGGTCTCCTACAATGAGCAGTTCTTC. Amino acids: CASSQLPGLAMVSYNEQFF.